This T cell receptor beta chain was found in a study of TIL therapy for anti-PD-1-resistant metastatic lung cancer. The libraries were made with immunoSEQ v3. This table comes from immunoSEQ multiplex PCR, and its TCRdb copy is limited to in-frame clones, with some not included. This sample carries approximately 20,000 clones, about 75% of them seen once, and the ten largest clones take approximately 7%. Trimming left V 8 bases short and J 2 bases short, with 12 bases between. CDR3 length: 14 amino acids. The germline CDR1 and CDR2 sequences are KGHSH and LQKENI. Time point described: pre-treatment sample, taken before nivolumab and TIL therapy.

V gene TRBV18 combines with J gene TRBJ1-4; no clear D. Sequenced material: blood, taken at baseline. The receptor was isolated from a person aged 30 to 80 with non-small cell lung cancer. CDR3 nucleotide sequence: TGTGCCAGCGGGTCCGGCGGGACTAATGAAAAACTGTTTTTT. Translated, it gives CASGSGGTNEKLFF.